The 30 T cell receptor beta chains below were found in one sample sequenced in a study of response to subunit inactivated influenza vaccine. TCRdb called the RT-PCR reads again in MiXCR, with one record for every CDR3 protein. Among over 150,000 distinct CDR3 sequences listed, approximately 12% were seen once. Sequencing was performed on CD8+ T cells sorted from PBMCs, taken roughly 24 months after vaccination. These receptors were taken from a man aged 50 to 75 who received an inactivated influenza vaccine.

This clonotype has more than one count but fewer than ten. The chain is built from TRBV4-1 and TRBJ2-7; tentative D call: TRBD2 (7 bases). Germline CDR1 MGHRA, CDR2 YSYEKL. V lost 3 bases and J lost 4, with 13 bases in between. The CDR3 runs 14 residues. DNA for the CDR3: TGCGCCAGCAGCCACAGGGAGGGGGATTACGAGCAGTACTTC. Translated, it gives CASSHREGDYEQYF.

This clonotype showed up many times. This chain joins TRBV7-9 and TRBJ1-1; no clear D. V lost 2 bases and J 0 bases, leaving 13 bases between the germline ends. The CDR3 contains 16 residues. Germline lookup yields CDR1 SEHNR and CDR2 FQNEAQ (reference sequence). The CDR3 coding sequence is TGTGCCAGCAGCTTACCACCGGGCCAGATGAACACTGAAGCTTTCTTT. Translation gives CASSLPPGQMNTEAFF.

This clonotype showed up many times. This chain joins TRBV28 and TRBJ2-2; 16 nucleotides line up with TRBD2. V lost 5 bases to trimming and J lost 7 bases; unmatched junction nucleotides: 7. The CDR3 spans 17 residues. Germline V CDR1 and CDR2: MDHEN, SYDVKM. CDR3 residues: CASSPLGLAGGNGELFF. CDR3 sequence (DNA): TGTGCCAGCAGTCCACTGGGACTAGCGGGAGGGAACGGGGAGCTGTTTTTT.

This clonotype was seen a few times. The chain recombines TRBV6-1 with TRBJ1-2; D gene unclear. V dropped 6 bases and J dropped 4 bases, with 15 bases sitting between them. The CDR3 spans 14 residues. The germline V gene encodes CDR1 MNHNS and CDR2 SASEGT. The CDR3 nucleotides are TGTGCCAGCAGCGCAGTTATATCTTCCTATGGCTACACCTTC. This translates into CASSAVISSYGYTF.

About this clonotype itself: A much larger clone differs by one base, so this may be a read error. CDR3 bases: TGCAGTGCTAGAGATGGACAGGAGGGCCCCTACAATGAGCAGTTCTTC. Translated: CSARDGQEGPYNEQFF. The V and J genes are TRBV20-1 and TRBJ2-1; D might be TRBD1 (7 bases). V was trimmed by 0 bases and J by 2 bases, leaving 14 bases between them. Germline assignment: CDR1 DFQATT and CDR2 SNEGSKA (reference sequence). This CDR3 has 16 residues.

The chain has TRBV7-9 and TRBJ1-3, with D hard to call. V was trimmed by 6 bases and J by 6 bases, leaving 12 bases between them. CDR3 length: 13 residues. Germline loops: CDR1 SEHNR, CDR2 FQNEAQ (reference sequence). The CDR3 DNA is TGTGCCAGCAGTCATATGTCGTTAAACACCATATATTTT. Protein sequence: CASSHMSLNTIYF.

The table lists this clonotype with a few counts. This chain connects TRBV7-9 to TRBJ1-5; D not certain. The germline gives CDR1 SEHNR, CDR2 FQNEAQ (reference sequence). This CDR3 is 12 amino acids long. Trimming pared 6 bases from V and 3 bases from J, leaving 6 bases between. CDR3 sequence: CASRKTNQPQHF. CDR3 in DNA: TGTGCCAGCAGAAAGACCAATCAGCCCCAGCATTTT.

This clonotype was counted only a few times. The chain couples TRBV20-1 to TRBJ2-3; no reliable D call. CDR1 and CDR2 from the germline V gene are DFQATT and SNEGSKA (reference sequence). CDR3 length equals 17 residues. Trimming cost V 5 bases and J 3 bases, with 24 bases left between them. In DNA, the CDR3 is TGCAGTGCTGCCCCGCTTTTAGCCTCCTGGGTAACAGATACGCAGTATTTT. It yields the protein CSAAPLLASWVTDTQYF.

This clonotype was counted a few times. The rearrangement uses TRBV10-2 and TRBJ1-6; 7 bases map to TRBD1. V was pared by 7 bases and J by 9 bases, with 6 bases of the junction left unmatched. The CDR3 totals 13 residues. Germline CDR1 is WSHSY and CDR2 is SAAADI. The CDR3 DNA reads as TGCGCCAGCACCGACAGGGTATTTTCACCCCTCCACTTT. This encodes CASTDRVFSPLHF.

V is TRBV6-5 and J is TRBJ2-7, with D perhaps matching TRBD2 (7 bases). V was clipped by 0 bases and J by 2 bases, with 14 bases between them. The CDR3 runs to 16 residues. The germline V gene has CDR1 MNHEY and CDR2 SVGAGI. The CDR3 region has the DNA TGTGCCAGCAGTTACTCGTTCCAGGGGACTACCTACGAGCAGTACTTC. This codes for CASSYSFQGTTYEQYF.

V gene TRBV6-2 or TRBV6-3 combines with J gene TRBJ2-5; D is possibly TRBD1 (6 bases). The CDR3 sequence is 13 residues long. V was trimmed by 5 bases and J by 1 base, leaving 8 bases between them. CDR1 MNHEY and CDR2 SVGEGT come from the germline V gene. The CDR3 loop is CASSRDTQETQYF. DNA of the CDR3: TGTGCCAGCAGTCGGGACACCCAAGAGACCCAGTACTTC.

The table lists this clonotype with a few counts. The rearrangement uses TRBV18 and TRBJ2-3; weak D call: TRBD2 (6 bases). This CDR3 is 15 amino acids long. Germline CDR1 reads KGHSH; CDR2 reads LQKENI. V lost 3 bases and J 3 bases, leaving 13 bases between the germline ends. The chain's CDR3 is CASSPDAGRTDTQYF. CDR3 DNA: TGTGCCAGCTCACCTGACGCGGGAAGAACAGATACGCAGTATTTT.

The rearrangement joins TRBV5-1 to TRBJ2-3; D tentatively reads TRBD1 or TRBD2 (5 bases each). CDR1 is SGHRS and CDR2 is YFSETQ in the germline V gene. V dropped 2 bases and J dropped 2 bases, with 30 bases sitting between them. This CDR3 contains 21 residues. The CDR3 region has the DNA TGCGCCAGCAGCTTTGCCCCTCCGGGACCCCAGGTCGGTTGGATCACAGATACGCAGTATTTT. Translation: CASSFAPPGPQVGWITDTQYF.

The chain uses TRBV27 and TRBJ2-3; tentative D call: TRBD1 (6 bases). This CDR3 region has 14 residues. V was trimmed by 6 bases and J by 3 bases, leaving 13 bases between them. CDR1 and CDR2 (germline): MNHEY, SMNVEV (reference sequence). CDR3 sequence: CASSPGERTDTQYF. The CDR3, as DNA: TGTGCCAGCAGCCCAGGGGAAAGGACAGATACGCAGTATTTT.

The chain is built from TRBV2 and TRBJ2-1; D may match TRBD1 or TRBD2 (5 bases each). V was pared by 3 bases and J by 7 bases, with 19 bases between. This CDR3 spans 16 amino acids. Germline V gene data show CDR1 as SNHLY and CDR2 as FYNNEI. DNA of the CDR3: TGTGCCAGCAGTGATCAGGCCAGTCTAGAGGGGAATGAGCAGTTCTTC. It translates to CASSDQASLEGNEQFF.

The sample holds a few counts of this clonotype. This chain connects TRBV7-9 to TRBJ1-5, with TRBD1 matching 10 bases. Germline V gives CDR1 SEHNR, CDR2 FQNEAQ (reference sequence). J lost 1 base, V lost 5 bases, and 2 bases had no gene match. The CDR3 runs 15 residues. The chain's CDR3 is CASSRDRGSNQPQHF. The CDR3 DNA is TGTGCCAGCAGCCGGGACAGGGGAAGCAATCAGCCCCAGCATTTT.

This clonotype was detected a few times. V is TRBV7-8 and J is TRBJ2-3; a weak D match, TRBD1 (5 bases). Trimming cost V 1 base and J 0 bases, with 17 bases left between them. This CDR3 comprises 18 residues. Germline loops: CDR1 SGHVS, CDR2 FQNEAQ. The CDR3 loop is CASSLVYRTSPSTDTQYF. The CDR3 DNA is TGTGCCAGCAGCTTAGTTTATCGGACATCTCCGAGCACAGATACGCAGTATTTT.

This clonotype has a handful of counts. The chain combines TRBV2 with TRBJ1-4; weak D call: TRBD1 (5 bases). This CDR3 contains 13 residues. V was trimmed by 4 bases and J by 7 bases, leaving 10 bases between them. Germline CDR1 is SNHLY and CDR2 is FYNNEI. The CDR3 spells CASSGGDSEKLFF. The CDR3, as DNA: TGTGCCAGCAGTGGGGGCGACAGTGAAAAACTGTTTTTT.

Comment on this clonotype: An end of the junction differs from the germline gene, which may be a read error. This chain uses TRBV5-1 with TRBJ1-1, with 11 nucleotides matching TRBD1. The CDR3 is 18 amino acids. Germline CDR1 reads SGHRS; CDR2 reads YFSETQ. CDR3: CASSIAGTGGSGNTKAFF. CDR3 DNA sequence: TGCGCCAGCAGCATCGCGGGGACAGGGGGGAGTGGGAACACTAAAGCTTTCTTT.

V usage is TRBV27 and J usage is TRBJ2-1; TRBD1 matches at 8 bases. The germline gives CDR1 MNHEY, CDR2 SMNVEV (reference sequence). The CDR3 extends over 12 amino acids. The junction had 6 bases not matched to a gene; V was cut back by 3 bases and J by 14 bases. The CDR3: CASSLGLDREFF. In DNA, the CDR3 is TGTGCCAGCAGTTTGGGTTTGGACAGGGAGTTCTTC.

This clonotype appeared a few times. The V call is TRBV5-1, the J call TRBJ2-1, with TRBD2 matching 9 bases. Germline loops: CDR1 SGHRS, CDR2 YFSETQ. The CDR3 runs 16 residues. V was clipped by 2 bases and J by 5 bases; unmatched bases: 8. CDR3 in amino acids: CASSFSPSGINNEQFF. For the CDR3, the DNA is TGCGCCAGCAGCTTCAGCCCTAGCGGGATCAACAATGAGCAGTTCTTC.

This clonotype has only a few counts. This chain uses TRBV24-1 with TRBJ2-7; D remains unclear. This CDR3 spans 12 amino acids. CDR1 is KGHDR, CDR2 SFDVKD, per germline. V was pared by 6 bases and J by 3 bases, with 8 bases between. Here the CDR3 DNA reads TGTGCCACCAGTACCAGTGGCTACGAGCAGTACTTC. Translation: CATSTSGYEQYF.

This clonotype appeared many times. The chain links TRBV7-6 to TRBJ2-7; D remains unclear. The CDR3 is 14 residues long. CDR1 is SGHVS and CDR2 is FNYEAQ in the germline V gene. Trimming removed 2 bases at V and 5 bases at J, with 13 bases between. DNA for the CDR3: TGTGCCAGCAGCTTACTAGAGCATACCCACGAGCAGTACTTC. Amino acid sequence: CASSLLEHTHEQYF.

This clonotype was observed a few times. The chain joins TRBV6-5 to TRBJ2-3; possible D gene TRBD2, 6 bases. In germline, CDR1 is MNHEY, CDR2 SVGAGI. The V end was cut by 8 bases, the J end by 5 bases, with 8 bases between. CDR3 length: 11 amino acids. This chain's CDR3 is CASEAGDTQYF. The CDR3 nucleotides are TGTGCCAGCGAAGCGGGAGATACGCAGTATTTT.

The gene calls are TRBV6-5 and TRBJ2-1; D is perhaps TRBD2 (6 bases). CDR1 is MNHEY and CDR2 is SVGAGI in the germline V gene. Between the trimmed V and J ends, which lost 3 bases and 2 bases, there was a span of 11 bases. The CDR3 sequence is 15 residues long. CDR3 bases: TGTGCCAGCAGTTATTCCGGGGGTCCCTACAATGAGCAGTTCTTC. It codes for CASSYSGGPYNEQFF.

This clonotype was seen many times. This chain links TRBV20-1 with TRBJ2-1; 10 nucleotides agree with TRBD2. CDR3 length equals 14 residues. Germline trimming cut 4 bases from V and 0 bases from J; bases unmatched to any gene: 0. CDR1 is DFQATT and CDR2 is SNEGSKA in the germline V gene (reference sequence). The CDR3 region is CSATSGSSYNEQFF. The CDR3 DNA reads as TGCAGTGCTACTAGCGGGAGCTCCTACAATGAGCAGTTCTTC.

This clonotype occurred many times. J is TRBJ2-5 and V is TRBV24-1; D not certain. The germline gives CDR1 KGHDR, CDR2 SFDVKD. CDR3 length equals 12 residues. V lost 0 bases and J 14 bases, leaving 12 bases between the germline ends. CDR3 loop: CATSDLGQEFYF. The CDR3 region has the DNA TGTGCCACCAGTGATTTGGGGCAGGAGTTCTACTTC.

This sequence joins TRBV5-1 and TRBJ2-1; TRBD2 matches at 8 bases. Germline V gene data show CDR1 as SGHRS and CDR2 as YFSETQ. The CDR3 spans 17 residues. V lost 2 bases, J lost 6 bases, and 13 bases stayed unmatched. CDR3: CASSLTGGSPLGNEQFF. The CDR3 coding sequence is TGCGCCAGCAGCTTAACGGGAGGGTCTCCCCTTGGCAATGAGCAGTTCTTC.

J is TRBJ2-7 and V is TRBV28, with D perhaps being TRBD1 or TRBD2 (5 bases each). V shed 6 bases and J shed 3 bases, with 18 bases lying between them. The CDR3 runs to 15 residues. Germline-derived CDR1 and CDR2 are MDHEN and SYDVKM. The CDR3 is CASSYGDGSFYEQYF. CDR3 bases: TGTGCCAGCAGCTACGGGGACGGATCGTTCTACGAGCAGTACTTC.

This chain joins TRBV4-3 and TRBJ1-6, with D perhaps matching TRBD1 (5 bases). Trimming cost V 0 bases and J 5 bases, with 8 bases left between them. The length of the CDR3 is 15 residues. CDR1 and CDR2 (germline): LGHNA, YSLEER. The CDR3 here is CASSQDDRDNSPLHF. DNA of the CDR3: TGCGCCAGCAGCCAAGACGACAGAGATAATTCACCCCTCCACTTT.